This T cell receptor (beta chain) was captured in a study of T-cell reconstitution after alpha-beta-depleted transplantation in children. Overall study findings and caveats: One year after transplant, T-cell counts and diversity came mostly from newly produced T cells.

Remarks on this clonotype: Its antigen remains unidentified.

Unique molecular identifiers were incorporated into the prepared TCRbeta library. One entry per CDR3 protein, called by TCRdb with MiXCR from the PCR reads. There are a few hundred thousand distinct CDR3 sequences in the sample; around 27% occur only once, and about 35% lies in the top ten. The CDR3 consists of 13 residues. The V and J ends lost 3 bases and 4 bases respectively, with 9 bases between them. Germline values: CDR1 KGHSH, CDR2 LQKENI. This TCR was sampled from a boy under three years old with Wiskott-Aldrich syndrome, due to receive a stem cell transplant. The source was PBMCs, collected before TCRalphabeta/CD19-depleted stem cell transplant. This sequence joins TRBV18 and TRBJ1-1; D is uncertain. CDR3 amino acids: CASSPQTGTEAFF. DNA for the CDR3: TGTGCCAGCTCACCGCAGACGGGCACTGAAGCTTTCTTT.